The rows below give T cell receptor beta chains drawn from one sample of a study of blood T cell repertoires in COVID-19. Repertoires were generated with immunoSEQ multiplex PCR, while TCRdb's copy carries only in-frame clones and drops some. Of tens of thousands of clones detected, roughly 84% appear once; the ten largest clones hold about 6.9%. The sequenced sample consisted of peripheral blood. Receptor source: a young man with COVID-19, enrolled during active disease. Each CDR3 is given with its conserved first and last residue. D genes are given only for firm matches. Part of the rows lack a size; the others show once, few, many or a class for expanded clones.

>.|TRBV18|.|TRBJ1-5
TGTGCCAGCTCACCACTGGAGGGAGGCCAGCCCCAGCATTTT
CASSPLEGGQPQHF
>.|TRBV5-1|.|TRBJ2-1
TGCGCCAGCAGCCGTGCCCGGGACTGGAACAATGAGCAGTTCTTC
CASSRARDWNNEQFF
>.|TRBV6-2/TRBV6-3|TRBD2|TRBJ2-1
TGTGCCAGCAGTTATAGCGGGAGAGACTACAATGAGCAGTTCTTC
CASSYSGRDYNEQFF
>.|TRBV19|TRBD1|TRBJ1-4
TGTGCCAGTAGTAACCCAGGGGGAACTAATGAAAAACTGTTTTTT
CASSNPGGTNEKLFF
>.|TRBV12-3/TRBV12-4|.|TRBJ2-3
TGTGCCAGCAGTTTACAGGGTACGCAGTATTTT
CASSLQGTQYF
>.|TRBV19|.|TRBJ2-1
TGTGCCAGTAGTCCGGACAGTGACAATGAGCAGTTCTTC
CASSPDSDNEQFF
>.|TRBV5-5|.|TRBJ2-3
TGTGCCAGCAGCTTGACAGCTAGCACAGATACGCAGTATTTT
CASSLTASTDTQYF
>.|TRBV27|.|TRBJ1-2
TGTGCCAGCAGTCCACAGGGACCTTATGGCTACACCTTC
CASSPQGPYGYTF
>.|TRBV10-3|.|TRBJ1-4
TGTGCCATCAGTCTCGAGTCTAATGAAAAACTGTTTTTT
CAISLESNEKLFF
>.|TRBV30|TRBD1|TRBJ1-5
TGTGCCTGGAGCCCCCGGACAGGGGCTTGGCAGCCCCAGCATTTT
CAWSPRTGAWQPQHF
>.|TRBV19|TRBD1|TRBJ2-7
TGTGCCAGTAGTACTGGGACAGGCGGCTGGGAGCAGTACTTC
CASSTGTGGWEQYF
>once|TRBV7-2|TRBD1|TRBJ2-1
TGTGCCAGCAGCCCGACAGGGGGGAGCGGCCATGAGCAGTTCTTC
CASSPTGGSGHEQFF
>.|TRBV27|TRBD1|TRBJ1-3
TGTGCCAGCAGCTCTTGGAGAGACAGGGTAGCTGGAAACACCATATATTTT
CASSSWRDRVAGNTIYF
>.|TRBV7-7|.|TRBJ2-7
TGTGCTAGCAGCCGACAACCGACAGCTACGGGCGAGCAGTACTTC
CASSRQPTATGEQYF
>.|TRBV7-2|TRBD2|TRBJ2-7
TGTGCCAGCAGCTTAGGTCTAGCGGGTACCGAGCAGTACTTC
CASSLGLAGTEQYF
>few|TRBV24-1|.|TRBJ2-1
TGTGCCACCAGAGGACCATTAGGGGACAATGAGCAGTTCTTC
CATRGPLGDNEQFF
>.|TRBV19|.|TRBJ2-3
TGTGCCAGTAGTATCGGGCGGGGGCGCACAGATACGCAGTATTTT
CASSIGRGRTDTQYF
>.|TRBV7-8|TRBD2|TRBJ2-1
TGTGCCAGCAGCTTACTAGCGGGAGGGTACAACTATGAGCAGTTCTTC
CASSLLAGGYNYEQFF
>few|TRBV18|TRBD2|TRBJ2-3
TGTGCCAGCTCACCACCGTACGCGGGAGGGACGGATACGCAGTATTTT
CASSPPYAGGTDTQYF
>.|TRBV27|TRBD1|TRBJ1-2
TGTGCCAGCAGTTTAATCAGGGACAGTGGCTACACCTTC
CASSLIRDSGYTF
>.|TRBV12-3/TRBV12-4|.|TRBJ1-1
TGTGCCAGCAGTTTCCTGAGAACTGAAGCTTTCTTT
CASSFLRTEAFF
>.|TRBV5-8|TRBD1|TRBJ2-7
TGTGCCAGCAGCTTGACAGGGGGAGAGCAGTACTTC
CASSLTGGEQYF
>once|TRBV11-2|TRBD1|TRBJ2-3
TGTGCCAGCAGGCTTTGGGACAGGGGGGCAGATACGCAGTATTTT
CASRLWDRGADTQYF
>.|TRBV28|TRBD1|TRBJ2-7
TGTGCCAGCAGCAACCCTATCCGGGACAGGGAGTACTTC
CASSNPIRDREYF
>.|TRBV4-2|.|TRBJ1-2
TGTGCCAGCAGCCAATTTACGGGGGAGGGACATGGCTACACCTTC
CASSQFTGEGHGYTF
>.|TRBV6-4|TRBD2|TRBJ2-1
TGTGCCAGCAGTGAGGGACTAGCGGGAGACAATGAGCAGTTCTTC
CASSEGLAGDNEQFF
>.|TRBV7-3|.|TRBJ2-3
TGTGCCAGCAGCCCCCAAGCCGCCTATAGCACAGATACGCAGTATTTT
CASSPQAAYSTDTQYF
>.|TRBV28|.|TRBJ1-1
TGTGCCAGCAGTTTATGGCTGACGGGAAACACTGAAGCTTTCTTT
CASSLWLTGNTEAFF
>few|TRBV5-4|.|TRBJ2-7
TGTGCCAGCAGCTCTTCCTACGAGCAGTACTTC
CASSSSYEQYF
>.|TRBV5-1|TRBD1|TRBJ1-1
TGCGCCAGCAGCTTGTCACCTGGGGACAGGGCTGAAGCTTTCTTT
CASSLSPGDRAEAFF
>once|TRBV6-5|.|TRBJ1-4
TGTGCCAGCAGAGCCATTGTCGATGAAAAACTGTTTTTT
CASRAIVDEKLFF
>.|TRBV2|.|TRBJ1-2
TGTGCCAGCAGTGAGGGGGGGTATGGCTACACCTTC
CASSEGGYGYTF
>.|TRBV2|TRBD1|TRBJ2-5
TGTGCCAGGGGGACAGGGTTAGAGACCCAGTACTTC
CARGTGLETQYF
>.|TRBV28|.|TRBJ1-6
TGTGCCAGCAGTTTCGAGAGGACACCAAATTCACCCCTCCACTTT
CASSFERTPNSPLHF
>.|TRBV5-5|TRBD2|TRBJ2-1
TGTGCCAGCATCCGGAGCGGGAGGGACAATGAGCAGTTCTTC
CASIRSGRDNEQFF
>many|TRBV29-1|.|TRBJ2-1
TGCAGCGCTGCAGCCGGGACACTGACCTACAATGAGCAGTTCTTC
CSAAAGTLTYNEQFF
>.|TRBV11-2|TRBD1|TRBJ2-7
TGTGCCAGCAGGCCAGGGGTGGGACAGGACCCCTACGAGCAGTACTTC
CASRPGVGQDPYEQYF
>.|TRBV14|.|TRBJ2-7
TGTGCCAGCAGCCAAATATGTCGTAGTGTTTTGTCCTACGAGCAGTACTTC
CASSQICRSVLSYEQYF
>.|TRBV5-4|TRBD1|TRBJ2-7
TGTGCCAGCAGCCGACAGGGTGTGGACGAGCAGTACTTC
CASSRQGVDEQYF
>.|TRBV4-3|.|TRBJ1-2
TGCGCCAGCAGCCAAGATCCCGGTTACTATGGCTACACCTTC
CASSQDPGYYGYTF